This T cell receptor beta chain was observed in a study of blood T cell repertoires in COVID-19. Study background: Samples representing acute and convalescent COVID-19 were sourced from the United States, Italy and Spain. Sample material is recorded as cDNA or gDNA derived from T cells, B-cell-depleted T cells, or PBMCs.

In the source study's methods: Reference gene primers were amplified, and this amplification served to estimate nucleated cell counts. Clones were read by immunoSEQ multiplex PCR, and TCRdb kept only the in-frame ones, dropping some. V and J calls and clone size are copied from that table; D and trimming were computed from the DNA. The sample lists under 200,000 clones; approximately 83% were seen once. Trimming cost V 4 bases and J 4 bases; bases outside gene matches: 6. The CDR3 totals 14 residues. CDR1 is SGHTS, CDR2 YDEGEE, per germline. The chain uses TRBV5-8 and TRBJ1-1, with 8 bases that match TRBD1. The TCR was taken from a woman at least 80 years old with active or convalescent COVID-19. The sequenced material came from peripheral blood. CDR3 protein: CASSADRGATEAFF. The CDR3 nucleotides read TGTGCCAGCAGCGCCGACAGGGGCGCCACTGAAGCTTTCTTT.